The next 24 T cell receptor beta chains were all read from a single sample in a study of blood T cell repertoires in COVID-19. The assay was immunoSEQ multiplex PCR, and TCRdb's table has in-frame clones only and misses some. The table has about 140,000 clones, 88% seen once. Specimen: peripheral blood. These receptors came from a man in his forties or fifties with active or convalescent COVID-19.

V is TRBV3-1 (or the pseudogene TRBV3-2) and J is TRBJ1-3, with 7 bases fitting TRBD1. The germline CDR1 and CDR2 sequences are LGHDT and YNNKEL (reference sequence). V was clipped by 7 bases and J by 0 bases; unmatched bases: 6. This CDR3 is 15 amino acids long. The CDR3 DNA is TGTGCCAGCACCATGACAGGGCTCTCTGGAAACACCATATATTTT. Protein: CASTMTGLSGNTIYF.

This clone was recorded once. The gene calls are TRBV6-6 and TRBJ1-5; no reliable D call. The CDR3 is 15 residues long. Germline V gene data show CDR1 as MNHNY and CDR2 as SVGAGI (reference sequence). The V and J ends lost 0 bases and 3 bases respectively, with 9 bases between them. The CDR3 loop reads CASSYSPQNNQPQHF. In DNA, the CDR3 is TGTGCCAGCAGTTACTCGCCACAGAACAATCAGCCCCAGCATTTT.

The chain carries TRBV14 and TRBJ2-1; maybe TRBD2 (7 bases). Germline V gene data show CDR1 as SGHDN and CDR2 as FVKESK. The V end was cut by 4 bases, the J end by 3 bases, with 19 bases between. CDR3 size: 17 residues. The CDR3 region has the DNA TGTGCCAGCAGCCGGGGGCTGGGGGGAGGGGACTACAATGAGCAGTTCTTC. The encoded protein is CASSRGLGGGDYNEQFF. Full variable domain (missing parts from reference TRBV14 and TRBJ2-1): EAGVTQFPSHSVIEKGQTVTLRCDPISGHDNLYWYRRVMGKEIKFLLHFVKESKQDESGMPNNRFLAERTGGTYSTLKVQPAELEDSGVYFCASSRGLGGGDYNEQFFGPGTRLTVL.

The chain combines TRBV7-9 with TRBJ2-7; no clear D gene. V was clipped by 2 bases and J by 0 bases, with 5 bases between them. Germline CDR1 reads SEHNR; CDR2 reads FQNEAQ (reference sequence). CDR3 size: 13 residues. CDR3 DNA: TGTGCCAGCAGCTTAATAGTCTCCTACGAGCAGTACTTC. Amino acids: CASSLIVSYEQYF. Supplemented by reference TRBV7-9 and TRBJ2-7, the full variable domain reads DTGVSQNPRHKITKRGQNVTFRCDPISEHNRLYWYRQTLGQGPEFLTYFQNEAQLEKSRLLSDRFSAERPKGSFSTLEIQRTEQGDSAMYLCASSLIVSYEQYFGPGTRLTVT.

This chain uses TRBV27 with TRBJ1-6; no definite D call. V was shortened by 2 bases and J by 0 bases, with 8 bases between the two germline ends. CDR3 length equals 16 residues. Germline V gene sequence: CDR1 MNHEY, CDR2 SMNVEV (reference sequence). The CDR3 protein is CASSLAAVSYNSPLHF. CDR3 sequence (DNA): TGTGCCAGCAGTTTAGCGGCAGTCTCCTATAATTCACCCCTCCACTTT.

The rearrangement joins TRBV5-1 to TRBJ1-1; 8 positions agree with TRBD1. Trimming took 3 bases from V and 5 from J; bases not matched to a gene: 6. The CDR3 spans 14 residues. Germline loops: CDR1 SGHRS, CDR2 YFSETQ. Here the CDR3 DNA reads TGCGCCAGCAGCTCGGACAGGGTGGGGACTGAAGCTTTCTTT. Amino acid sequence: CASSSDRVGTEAFF.

The chain carries TRBV15 and TRBJ1-1; weak D call: TRBD1 (5 bases). The germline V and J ends were trimmed by 0 bases and 5 bases, with 10 bases remaining between them. The CDR3 totals 14 residues. Germline lookup yields CDR1 LNHNV and CDR2 YYDKDF (reference sequence). The CDR3, as DNA: TGTGCCACCAGCAGAGATCGGGGGGGAACTGAAGCTTTCTTT. Its protein is CATSRDRGGTEAFF.

This chain links TRBV2 with TRBJ2-1, with D possibly being TRBD2 (6 bases). V was pared by 6 bases and J by 5 bases, with 11 bases between. The CDR3 is 13 amino acids. Germline CDR1 SNHLY, CDR2 FYNNEI. This chain's CDR3 is CASSVGLNNEQFF. The CDR3 nucleotides read TGTGCCAGCAGCGTGGGACTCAACAATGAGCAGTTCTTC. The variable domain in full, completed from reference TRBV2 and TRBJ2-1, reads EPEVTQTPSHQVTQMGQEVILRCVPISNHLYFYWYRQILGQKVEFLVSFYNNEISEKSEIFDDQFSVERPDGSNFTLKIRSTKLEDSAMYFCASSVGLNNEQFFGPGTRLTVL.

This clone was seen a handful of times. The V call is TRBV19, the J call TRBJ1-5; possibly TRBD1 for D (5 bases). V dropped 10 bases and J dropped 7 bases, with 17 bases sitting between them. CDR3 length: 13 amino acids. Germline-derived CDR1 and CDR2 are LNHDA and SQIVND (reference sequence). In DNA, the CDR3 is TGTGCCACCGGCGACAGCGAGAGGCAGCCCCAGCATTTT. As protein: CATGDSERQPQHF.

J is TRBJ2-5 and V is TRBV24-1; 12 bases agree with TRBD1. J lost 5 bases, V lost 1 base, and 4 bases had no gene match. The V gene's germline CDR1 is KGHDR and CDR2 SFDVKD. The CDR3 covers 16 residues. The CDR3 region is CATSDFGTGGRETQYF. In DNA, the CDR3 is TGTGCCACCAGTGATTTCGGGACAGGGGGCCGGGAGACCCAGTACTTC.

The rearrangement links TRBV5-4 to TRBJ1-2; the D gene is possibly TRBD1 (6 bases). Trimming removed 4 bases from V and 7 bases from J, with 17 bases in between. This CDR3 region has 14 residues. The germline gives CDR1 SGHNT, CDR2 YYREEE (reference sequence). The CDR3 spells CASSANQGISGYTF. DNA for the CDR3: TGTGCCAGCAGCGCCAACCAGGGGATCTCTGGCTACACCTTC.

The V and J genes are TRBV2 and TRBJ1-2; possibly TRBD1 for D (6 bases). CDR1 and CDR2 (germline): SNHLY, FYNNEI. The CDR3 has 13 amino acids. V was trimmed by 6 bases and J by 5 bases, leaving 13 bases between them. The CDR3 DNA reads as TGTGCCAGCAGCGAACAGGGAGGATATGGCTACACCTTC. It yields the protein CASSEQGGYGYTF.

The CDR3 nucleotides are TGTGCCACCAGTCCGGGGACGAACACCGGGGAGCTGTTTTTT. Amino acid sequence: CATSPGTNTGELFF. The genes are TRBV24-1 and TRBJ2-2; D possibly corresponds to TRBD2 (5 bases). Looked up from germline, CDR1 is KGHDR and CDR2 is SFDVKD. This CDR3 region has 14 residues. The V end was cut by 6 bases, the J end by 0 bases, with 7 bases between.

This chain connects TRBV27 to TRBJ2-5, with TRBD2 as a possible D gene (7 bases). The length of the CDR3 is 12 residues. The V end was cut by 11 bases, the J end by 1 base, with 11 bases between. The germline CDR1 and CDR2 sequences are MNHEY and SMNVEV (reference sequence). The CDR3 sequence is CAGGGGQETQYF. As DNA, the CDR3 is TGTGCCGGAGGGGGGGGCCAAGAGACCCAGTACTTC.

The chain combines TRBV4-1 with TRBJ1-4; D gene uncertain. CDR1 is MGHRA and CDR2 is YSYEKL in the germline V gene. V dropped 6 bases and J dropped 0 bases, with 11 bases sitting between them. The CDR3 spans 15 residues. The CDR3 nucleotides read TGCGCCAGCAGTGTCTTGGCAGCAACTAATGAAAAACTGTTTTTT. This encodes CASSVLAATNEKLFF.

The chain employs TRBV29-1 and TRBJ2-1; 11 bases are shared with TRBD2. Trimming took 8 bases from V and 9 from J; bases not matched to a gene: 12. The germline CDR1 and CDR2 sequences are SQVTM and ANQGSEA. The CDR3 extends over 14 amino acids. The CDR3 region is CSSQLTSGKSEQFF. The CDR3 DNA reads TGCAGCTCCCAACTGACTAGCGGGAAGAGTGAGCAGTTCTTC.

This clone was observed a few times. This sequence joins TRBV5-6 and TRBJ2-7; the D is unclear. Looked up from germline, CDR1 is SGHDT and CDR2 is YYEEEE. Trimming removed 4 bases at V and 4 bases at J, with 12 bases between. This CDR3 has 13 amino acids. This chain's CDR3 is CASSRPDSYEQYF. Written as DNA, the CDR3 is TGTGCCAGCAGCCGCCCAGACTCGTACGAGCAGTACTTC.

This clone came up once. This sequence joins TRBV6-2 or TRBV6-3 and TRBJ2-7, with a weak D call TRBD2 (6 bases). This CDR3 contains 16 residues. The germline CDR1 and CDR2 sequences are MNHEY and SVGEGT. V lost 5 bases to trimming and J lost 4 bases, with 21 bases between them. CDR3 sequence (DNA): TGTGCCAGCAGTCCCCTCCGGACTATCACGTCGTACGAGCAGTACTTC. It codes for CASSPLRTITSYEQYF.

CDR3 in amino acids: CASSVEVAPTGQETQYF. The CDR3 DNA reads TGTGCCAGCAGCGTAGAGGTAGCTCCGACGGGACAAGAGACCCAGTACTTC. The chain employs TRBV9 and TRBJ2-5; possible D gene TRBD2, 5 bases. There are 17 residues in the CDR3. Germline V gives CDR1 SGDLS, CDR2 YYNGEE. Trimming took off 0 bases at V and 2 bases at J, with 17 bases between the two ends.

CDR3 sequence reads: CASSGSQFWDRGGNQPQHF. In nucleotides, the CDR3 is TGTGCCAGCAGTGGCTCTCAGTTCTGGGACAGGGGTGGCAATCAGCCCCAGCATTTT. The chain combines TRBV6-1 with TRBJ1-5; 10 positions match TRBD1. Germline V gives CDR1 MNHNS, CDR2 SASEGT. The CDR3 sequence is 19 residues long. V was pared by 4 bases and J by 2 bases, with 14 bases of the junction left unmatched.

V usage is TRBV6-1 and J usage is TRBJ1-3; D remains unclear. Trimming removed 1 base from V and 0 bases from J, with 4 bases in between. This CDR3 contains 14 residues. Germline V gene sequence: CDR1 MNHNS, CDR2 SASEGT. The CDR3 DNA follows: TGTGCCAGCAGTGAAGTCTTCTCTGGAAACACCATATATTTT. Its protein is CASSEVFSGNTIYF.

This clone appeared a single time. This chain links TRBV10-3 with TRBJ2-1; TRBD2 might be the D (5 bases). The germline gives CDR1 ENHRY, CDR2 SYGVKD. The V end lost 2 bases, the J end lost 7 bases, and 6 bases lay between the germline ends. The length of the CDR3 is 12 residues. The chain's CDR3 is CAISEGSNEQFF. CDR3 sequence (DNA): TGTGCCATCAGTGAGGGGAGTAATGAGCAGTTCTTC.

V is TRBV19 and J is TRBJ1-1; 8 bases line up with TRBD1. Germline trimming cut 3 bases from V and 1 base from J; bases unmatched to any gene: 7. The CDR3 contains 16 residues. CDR1 LNHDA and CDR2 SQIVND come from the germline V gene (reference sequence). Written as DNA, the CDR3 is TGTGCCAGTAGTATGCGTCGGACAGGGAAGAACACTGAAGCTTTCTTT. This encodes CASSMRRTGKNTEAFF.

This chain connects TRBV23-1 to TRBJ2-7; TRBD1 is a possible D gene (5 bases). TRBV23-1 is an ORF, and what it does is uncertain. The germline V and J ends were trimmed by 7 bases and 2 bases, with 18 bases remaining between them. The CDR3 is 15 amino acids. The CDR3 protein is CASIRGQGKTYEQYF. The DNA of the CDR3 is TGCGCCAGCATTAGGGGCCAGGGAAAAACCTACGAGCAGTACTTC.